This TCR beta chain was sequenced during a study of blood T cell repertoires in COVID-19. The CDR3 is made up of 16 amino acids. Unmatched junction bases numbered 8, after V lost 1 base and J lost 4 bases. CDR1 is LGHNA, CDR2 YSLEER, per germline. Measured with immunoSEQ multiplex PCR; TCRdb has only the in-frame clones, and not every one. This table has roughly 170,000 clones, about four fifths appearing once. J is TRBJ1-2 and V is TRBV4-3; the match to TRBD1 covers 8 bases. The sample was peripheral blood. The TCR comes from a woman between 55 and 75 years old with COVID-19, enrolled during active disease. CDR3 protein: CASSQAYQGAAYGYTF. CDR3 nucleotides: TGCGCCAGCAGCCAAGCTTATCAGGGGGCGGCCTATGGCTACACCTTC.